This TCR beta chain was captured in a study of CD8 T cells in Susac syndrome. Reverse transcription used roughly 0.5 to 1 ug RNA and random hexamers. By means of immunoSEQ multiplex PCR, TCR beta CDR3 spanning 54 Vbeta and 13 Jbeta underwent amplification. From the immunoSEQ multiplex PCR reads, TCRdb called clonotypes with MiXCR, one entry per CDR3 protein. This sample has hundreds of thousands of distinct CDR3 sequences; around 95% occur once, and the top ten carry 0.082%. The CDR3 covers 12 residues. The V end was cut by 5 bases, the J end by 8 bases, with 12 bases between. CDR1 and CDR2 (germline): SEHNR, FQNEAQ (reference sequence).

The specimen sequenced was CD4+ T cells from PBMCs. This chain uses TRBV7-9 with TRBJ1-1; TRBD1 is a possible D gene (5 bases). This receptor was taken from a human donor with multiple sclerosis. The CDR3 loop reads CASSLGTWEAFF. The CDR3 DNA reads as TGTGCCAGCAGCCTAGGGACCTGGGAAGCTTTCTTT.